The 17 T cell receptor beta chains below all came from one sample that was sequenced in a study of CD8 T cells in ankylosing spondylitis. Using its own MiXCR run on the 5' RACE reads, TCRdb lists one record per CDR3 protein. This table holds under 300,000 distinct CDR3 sequences, 18% found once. The material sequenced was blood, either unsorted or a sorted T cell fraction (not recorded which). These receptors were taken from a male donor with ankylosing spondylitis or in good health (not recorded which).

The chain employs TRBV7-3 and TRBJ2-5, with D perhaps TRBD2 (6 bases). This CDR3 has 14 amino acids. Trimming left V 4 bases short and J 4 bases short, with 13 bases between. Germline assignment: CDR1 SGHTA and CDR2 FQGTGA. The CDR3 spells CASSSFGLPETQYF. The CDR3 nucleotides read TGTGCCAGCAGCTCTTTTGGACTACCAGAGACCCAGTACTTC.

The chain couples TRBV4-3 to TRBJ2-3, with D possibly matching TRBD1 (6 bases). V was cut by 3 bases and J by 1 base, with 20 bases left in between. The CDR3 is 18 residues long. Germline CDR1 reads LGHNA; CDR2 reads YSLEER. The CDR3 is CASSQDVGTLTRTDTQYF. The DNA of the CDR3 is TGCGCCAGCAGCCAGGACGTTGGGACACTTACCCGCACAGATACGCAGTATTTT.

This chain joins TRBV29-1 and TRBJ2-7; 16 bases match TRBD2. Germline values: CDR1 SQVTM, CDR2 ANQGSEA. CDR3 length: 16 amino acids. V trimming: 6 bases; J trimming: 0 bases; junction bases outside the gene matches: 5. The CDR3 DNA is TGCAGCGTGGGGGGACTAGCGGGAGGGTCCTCCTACGAGCAGTACTTC. This sequence encodes CSVGGLAGGSSYEQYF.

In its sample, this clonotype was seen a few times. The rearrangement uses TRBV4-1 and TRBJ2-7; the D gene could be TRBD1 or TRBD2 (5 bases each). In germline, CDR1 is MGHRA, CDR2 YSYEKL. Between the trimmed V and J ends, which lost 1 base and 0 bases, there was a span of 13 bases. The CDR3 length is 16 residues. CDR3 nucleotide sequence: TGCGCCAGCAGCCAAGCAGGGACGCCTAGCTCCTACGAGCAGTACTTC. Translating it yields CASSQAGTPSSYEQYF.

This clonotype was detected a few times. The chain employs TRBV29-1 and TRBJ2-1; perhaps TRBD2 as D (5 bases). The V gene's germline CDR1 is SQVTM and CDR2 ANQGSEA. The CDR3 has 12 residues. Trimming took 3 bases from V and 6 from J, leaving 9 bases between them. This chain's CDR3 is CSVDGLANEQFF. CDR3 coding DNA: TGCAGCGTTGATGGGCTAGCCAATGAGCAGTTCTTC.

The chain recombines TRBV28 with TRBJ2-3, with 11 bases aligning to TRBD2. This CDR3 contains 15 residues. In germline, CDR1 is MDHEN, CDR2 SYDVKM. J lost 2 bases, V lost 6 bases, and 4 bases had no gene match. Written as DNA, the CDR3 is TGTGCCAGCAGCCGTAGCGGGAGGGACACAGATACGCAGTATTTT. This sequence encodes CASSRSGRDTDTQYF.

This clonotype was counted a few times. The chain couples TRBV4-1 to TRBJ1-1; 11 nucleotides agree with TRBD1. Germline V gene lookup returns CDR1 MGHRA and CDR2 YSYEKL. This CDR3 spans 17 amino acids. Losses at the gene ends were 5 bases for V and 4 bases for J; bases not matched to a gene: 12. As DNA, the CDR3 is TGCGCCAGCAGCTCCCGGACAGGGGGCGCGACGAGCACTGAAGCTTTCTTT. Translating it yields CASSSRTGGATSTEAFF.

This clonotype has a handful of counts. The chain recombines TRBV5-1 with TRBJ1-1; 7 bases agree with TRBD1. The V gene end was trimmed by 1 base and the J gene end by 3 bases; junction bases not matched to a gene: 3. Germline lookup yields CDR1 SGHRS and CDR2 YFSETQ. The CDR3 sequence is 14 residues long. DNA of the CDR3: TGCGCCAGCAGCTTGACAGGGGCGGACACTGAAGCTTTCTTT. Encoded protein: CASSLTGADTEAFF.

This clonotype was observed many times. The rearrangement joins TRBV3-1 to TRBJ2-1; 12 bases fit TRBD2. Germline loops: CDR1 LGHDT, CDR2 YNNKEL (reference sequence). The junction had 6 bases not matched to a gene; V was cut back by 7 bases and J by 8 bases. The CDR3 consists of 14 residues. The CDR3 region is CASNFGLAGHEQFF. The CDR3 nucleotides are TGTGCCAGCAACTTTGGACTAGCGGGACATGAGCAGTTCTTC.

This clonotype was counted between two and nine times. The genes are TRBV12-3 or TRBV12-4 and TRBJ2-7; D may be TRBD1 (5 bases). V shed 3 bases and J shed 3 bases, with 12 bases lying between them. CDR3 size: 14 residues. CDR3 DNA: TGTGCCAGCAGTTTTTTAGGGGAATTCTACGAGCAGTACTTC. This gives the protein CASSFLGEFYEQYF.

This clonotype was recorded at least ten times. The chain links TRBV4-1 to TRBJ2-1; D uncertain. Germline CDR1 reads MGHRA; CDR2 reads YSYEKL. The CDR3 length is 16 residues. V lost 1 base to trimming and J lost 3 bases, with 13 bases between them. The CDR3 coding sequence is TGCGCCAGCAGCCAAGGGAAGGGATTCCTCTACAATGAGCAGTTCTTC. Translated: CASSQGKGFLYNEQFF.

This clonotype was counted ten times or more. CDR3 protein: CASSKFLQDKWSSYNEQFF. The CDR3 coding sequence is TGTGCCAGCAGCAAATTCTTACAGGACAAATGGAGCTCCTACAATGAGCAGTTCTTC. This chain links TRBV21-1 with TRBJ2-1; no check of the table's D call, TRBD1, against the DNA was made. TRBV21-1 is given as a pseudogene. This CDR3 comprises 19 residues.

This clonotype was seen repeatedly, ten times or more. The chain couples TRBV3-1 to TRBJ2-5; no clear D gene. This CDR3 is 16 amino acids long. In germline, CDR1 is LGHDT, CDR2 YNNKEL (reference sequence). The V end was cut by 1 base, the J end by 5 bases, with 17 bases between. This chain's CDR3 is CASSQAGVPLTETQYF. CDR3 bases: TGTGCCAGCAGCCAAGCTGGAGTACCCCTCACGGAGACCCAGTACTTC.

This clonotype was seen many times. CDR3 region: CASSLSGGGGGYTF. CDR3 sequence (DNA): TGTGCCAGCAGTTTAAGCGGGGGAGGCGGTGGCTACACCTTC. The chain links TRBV12-3 or TRBV12-4 to TRBJ1-2; possible D gene TRBD1, 5 bases. The CDR3 is 14 residues long. V lost 2 bases and J lost 7, with 14 bases in between.

V usage is TRBV6-2 or TRBV6-3 and J usage is TRBJ2-1; TRBD2 matches at 8 bases. Trimming cost V 0 bases and J 5 bases; bases outside gene matches: 6. The CDR3 covers 16 residues. The germline gives CDR1 MNHEY, CDR2 SVGEGT. This CDR3 reads CASSYSSGRVDNEQFF. Here the CDR3 DNA reads TGTGCCAGCAGTTACTCGAGCGGGAGAGTCGACAATGAGCAGTTCTTC.

This clonotype was seen more than once but under ten times. The chain uses TRBV11-2 and TRBJ2-3, with D unresolved. Germline V CDR1 and CDR2: SGHAT, FQNNGV. The length of the CDR3 is 13 residues. With 1 base removed from V and 2 bases from J, the gap between germline ends came to 4 bases. CDR3 loop: CASSLAVTDTQYF. DNA of the CDR3: TGTGCCAGCAGCTTAGCTGTCACAGATACGCAGTATTTT.

Only a few counts were recorded for this clonotype. In nucleotides, the CDR3 is TGCGCCAGCAGCTTGGTTGGGGGGGCATTGAACGAGCAGTACTTC. It encodes CASSLVGGALNEQYF. The J gene is TRBJ2-7, the V gene TRBV5-1, with a possible D match to TRBD2 (7 bases). Germline V CDR1 and CDR2: SGHRS, YFSETQ. The ends were cut back, 0 bases at V and 5 bases at J, with 15 bases in the middle. The CDR3 runs to 15 residues.